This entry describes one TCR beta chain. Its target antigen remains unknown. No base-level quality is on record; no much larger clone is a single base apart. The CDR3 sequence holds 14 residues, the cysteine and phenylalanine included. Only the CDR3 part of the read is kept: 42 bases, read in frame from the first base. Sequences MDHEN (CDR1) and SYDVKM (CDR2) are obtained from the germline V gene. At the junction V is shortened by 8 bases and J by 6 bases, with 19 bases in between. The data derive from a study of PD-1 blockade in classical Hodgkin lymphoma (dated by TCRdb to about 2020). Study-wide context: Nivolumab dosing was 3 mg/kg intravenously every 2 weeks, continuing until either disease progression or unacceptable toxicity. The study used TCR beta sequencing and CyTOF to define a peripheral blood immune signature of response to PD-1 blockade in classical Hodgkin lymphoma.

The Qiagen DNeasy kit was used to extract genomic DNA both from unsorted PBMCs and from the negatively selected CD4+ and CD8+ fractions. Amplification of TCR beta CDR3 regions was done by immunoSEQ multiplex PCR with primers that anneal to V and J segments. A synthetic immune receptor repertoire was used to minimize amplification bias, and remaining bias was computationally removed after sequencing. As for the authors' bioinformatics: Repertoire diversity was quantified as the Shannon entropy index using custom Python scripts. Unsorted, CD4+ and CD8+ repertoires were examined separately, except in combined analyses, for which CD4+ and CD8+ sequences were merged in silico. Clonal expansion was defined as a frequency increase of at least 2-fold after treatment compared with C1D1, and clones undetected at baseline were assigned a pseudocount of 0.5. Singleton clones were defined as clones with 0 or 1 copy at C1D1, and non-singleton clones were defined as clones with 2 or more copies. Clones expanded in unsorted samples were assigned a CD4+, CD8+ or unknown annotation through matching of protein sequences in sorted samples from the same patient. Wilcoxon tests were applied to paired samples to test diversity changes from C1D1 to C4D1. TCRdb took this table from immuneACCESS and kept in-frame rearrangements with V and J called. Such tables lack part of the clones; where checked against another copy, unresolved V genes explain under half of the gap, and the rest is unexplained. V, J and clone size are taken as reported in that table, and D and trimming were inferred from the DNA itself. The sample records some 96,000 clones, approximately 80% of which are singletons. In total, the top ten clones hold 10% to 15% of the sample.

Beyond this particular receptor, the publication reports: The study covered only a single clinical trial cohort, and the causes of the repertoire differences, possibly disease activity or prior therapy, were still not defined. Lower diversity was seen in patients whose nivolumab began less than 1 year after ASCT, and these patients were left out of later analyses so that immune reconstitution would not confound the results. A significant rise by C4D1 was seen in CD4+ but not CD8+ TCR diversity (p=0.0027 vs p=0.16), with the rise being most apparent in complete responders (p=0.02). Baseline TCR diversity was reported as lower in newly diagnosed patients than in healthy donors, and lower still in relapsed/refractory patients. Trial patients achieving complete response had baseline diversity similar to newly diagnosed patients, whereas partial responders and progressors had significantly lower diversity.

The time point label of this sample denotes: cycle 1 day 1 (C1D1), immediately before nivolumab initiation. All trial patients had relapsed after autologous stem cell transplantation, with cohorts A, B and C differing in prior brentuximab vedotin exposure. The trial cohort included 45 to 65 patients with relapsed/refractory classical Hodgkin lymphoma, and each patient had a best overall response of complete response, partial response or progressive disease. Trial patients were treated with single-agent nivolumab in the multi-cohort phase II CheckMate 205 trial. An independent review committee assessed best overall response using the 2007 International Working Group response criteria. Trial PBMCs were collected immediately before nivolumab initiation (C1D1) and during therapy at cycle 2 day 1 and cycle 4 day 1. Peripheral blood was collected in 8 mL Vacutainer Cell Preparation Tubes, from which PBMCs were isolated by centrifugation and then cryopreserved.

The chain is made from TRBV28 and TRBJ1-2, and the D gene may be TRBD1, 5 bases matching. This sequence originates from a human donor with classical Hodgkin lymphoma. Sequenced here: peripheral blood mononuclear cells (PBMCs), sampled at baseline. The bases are TGTGCCAGCGGGCCGTTAGACCTCAGGGATGGCTACACCTTC. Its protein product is CASGPLDLRDGYTF.